A single sample gave rise to the 12 T cell receptor beta chains below, sequenced in a study of T-cell memory formation after mild COVID-19. TCRdb reanalysed the 5' RACE reads using MiXCR and keeps one entry per CDR3 protein. The sample lists fewer than 200,000 distinct CDR3 sequences; around 18% were seen once. Sequences were obtained from PBMCs or a T cell subset sorted from them (not recorded which). These receptor sequences come from a man between 18 and 29 years old who had mild COVID-19 (a few samples of this study predate the infection). Cell type and time point are not known.

This clonotype has just a few counts. The rearrangement joins TRBV6-6 to TRBJ2-7, with D perhaps TRBD1 or TRBD2 (5 bases each). From germline, CDR1 is MNHNY and CDR2 SVGAGI (reference sequence). V gave up 2 bases and J gave up 2 bases, with 7 bases separating them. The CDR3 runs to 13 residues. The CDR3 loop is CASSYGGTYEQYF. CDR3 nucleotide sequence: TGTGCCAGCAGTTACGGGGGTACCTACGAGCAGTACTTC.

The chain links TRBV11-2 to TRBJ1-6; TRBD1 matches 7 bases. Germline CDR1 is SGHAT and CDR2 is FQNNGV. This CDR3 has 14 residues. V was pared by 4 bases and J by 7 bases, with 4 bases of the junction left unmatched. CDR3 nucleotides: TGTGCCAGCAGCTGGAGACAGGGAAATTCACCCCTCCACTTT. Its translation is CASSWRQGNSPLHF. The full variable domain, completed using reference TRBV11-2 and TRBJ1-6, is EAGVAQSPRYKIIEKRQSVAFWCNPISGHATLYWYQQILGQGPKLLIQFQNNGVVDDSQLPKDRFSAERLKGVDSTLKIQPAKLEDSAVYLCASSWRQGNSPLHFGNGTRLTVT.

This sequence joins TRBV20-1 and TRBJ2-5, with D possibly TRBD2 on 5 matching bases. The CDR3 contains 14 residues. Trimming left V 5 bases short and J 3 bases short, with 16 bases between. Germline loops: CDR1 DFQATT, CDR2 SNEGSKA (reference sequence). This CDR3 reads CSARRPAAEETQYF. The CDR3 region has the DNA TGCAGTGCTCGGAGGCCGGCTGCCGAAGAGACCCAGTACTTC.

This clonotype has at least ten counts. This rearrangement joins TRBV5-1 to TRBJ1-2; unclear D gene. The CDR3 is made up of 14 amino acids. The germline V gene encodes CDR1 SGHRS and CDR2 YFSETQ. V shed 1 base and J shed 6 bases, with 13 bases lying between them. Written as DNA, the CDR3 is TGCGCCAGCAGCTTGTTAGACACGGCCCATGGCTACACCTTC. It specifies CASSLLDTAHGYTF.

This clonotype has a handful of counts. The chain has TRBV12-3 or TRBV12-4 and TRBJ2-1; 11 positions match TRBD1. CDR3 size: 16 residues. V was pared by 5 bases and J by 3 bases, with 6 bases of the junction left unmatched. Here the CDR3 reads CASSRTGQGVYNEQFF. CDR3 sequence (DNA): TGTGCCAGCAGTCGGACGGGACAGGGGGTCTACAATGAGCAGTTCTTC.

This clonotype was detected a few times. This chain connects TRBV5-1 to TRBJ1-4, with TRBD1 matching 8 bases. CDR1 SGHRS and CDR2 YFSETQ come from the germline V gene. With 3 bases clipped from V and 8 bases from J, the junction kept 6 bases outside the gene matches. The CDR3 totals 14 residues. The DNA for the CDR3 is TGCGCCAGCAGCTGGGGACAGGACGAGGAAAAACTGTTTTTT. Its protein product is CASSWGQDEEKLFF.

CDR3 DNA sequence: TGTGCCAGCTCTTGCCGAAGCACAGATACGCAGTATTTT. This gives the protein CASSCRSTDTQYF. The rearrangement uses TRBV3-1 and TRBJ2-3; D remains ambiguous. V lost 8 bases, J lost 0 bases, and 9 bases lay in between. Germline lookup yields CDR1 LGHDT and CDR2 YNNKEL (reference sequence). The CDR3 contains 13 residues.

This clonotype was recorded a few times. The V call is TRBV6-2 or TRBV6-3, the J call TRBJ2-4; D gene uncertain. The germline V gene has CDR1 MNHEY and CDR2 SVGEGT. V lost 5 bases, J lost 9 bases, and 14 bases lay in between. The CDR3 runs 13 residues. The CDR3 reads CASSPGGGGIQYF. For the CDR3, the DNA is TGTGCCAGCAGTCCGGGCGGTGGTGGCATTCAGTACTTC.

The chain has TRBV3-1 and TRBJ2-2; D is possibly TRBD2 (5 bases). V lost 0 bases and J lost 6, with 14 bases in between. CDR1 LGHDT and CDR2 YNNKEL come from the germline V gene (reference sequence). The CDR3 covers 16 residues. The CDR3: CASSQEARVLAGELFF. CDR3 bases: TGTGCCAGCAGCCAAGAAGCGAGGGTTCTAGCCGGGGAGCTGTTTTTT. Variable domain in full (rest from reference TRBV3-1 and TRBJ2-2): DTAVSQTPKYLVTQMGNDKSIKCEQNLGHDTMYWYKQDSKKFLKIMFSYNNKELIINETVPNRFSPKSPDKAHLNLHINSLELGDSAVYFCASSQEARVLAGELFFGEGSRLTVL.

This clonotype was seen more than once but under ten times. CDR3 region: CAQGKDLSEQFF. CDR3 nucleotide sequence: TGTGCCCAAGGGAAGGACCTCAGTGAGCAGTTCTTC. The chain links TRBV24-1 to TRBJ2-1, with no clear D. With 12 bases removed from V and 9 bases from J, the gap between germline ends came to 17 bases. The CDR3 loop spans 12 amino acids. Per germline, CDR1 KGHDR and CDR2 SFDVKD.

V gene TRBV12-3 or TRBV12-4 combines with J gene TRBJ2-5; D not certain. This CDR3 spans 12 amino acids. V lost 6 bases to trimming and J lost 3 bases, with 8 bases between them. The CDR3 loop reads CASSWQEETQYF. The CDR3 DNA reads as TGTGCCAGCAGCTGGCAGGAAGAGACCCAGTACTTC.

V usage is TRBV7-9 and J usage is TRBJ1-4, with 9 bases matching TRBD1. The germline V gene encodes CDR1 SEHNR and CDR2 FQNEAQ (reference sequence). With V trimmed by 7 bases and J by 8 bases, 5 bases remained unmatched. This CDR3 spans 13 amino acids. CDR3 residues: CASTGQGGEKLFF. CDR3 DNA: TGTGCCAGCACGGGACAGGGTGGGGAAAAACTGTTTTTT.